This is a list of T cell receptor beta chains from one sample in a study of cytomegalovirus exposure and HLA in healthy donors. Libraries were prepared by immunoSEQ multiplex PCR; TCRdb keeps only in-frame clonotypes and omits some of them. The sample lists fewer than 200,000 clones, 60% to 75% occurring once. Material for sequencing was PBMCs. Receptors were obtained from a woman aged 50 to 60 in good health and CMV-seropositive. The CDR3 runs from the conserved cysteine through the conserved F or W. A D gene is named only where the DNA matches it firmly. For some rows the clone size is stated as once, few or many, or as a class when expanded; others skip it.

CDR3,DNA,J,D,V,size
CASSLYDSRHTEAFF,TGTGCCAGCAGTTTATACGACAGTCGGCACACTGAAGCTTTCTTT,TRBJ1-1,-,TRBV27,few
CASSIPGQPNSPLHF,TGTGCCAGTAGTATCCCGGGACAGCCTAATTCACCCCTCCACTTT,TRBJ1-6,TRBD1,TRBV19,-
CASSLKTGPKSPLHF,TGTGCCAGCAGTCTAAAGACAGGCCCCAAATCACCCCTCCACTTT,TRBJ1-6,-,TRBV6-6,few
CATSSQGAPQETQYF,TGTGCCACCAGCTCCCAGGGGGCTCCCCAAGAGACCCAGTACTTC,TRBJ2-5,TRBD1,TRBV15,many
CASDPGLAGVTDTQYF,TGTGCCAGCGACCCGGGACTAGCGGGGGTAACAGATACGCAGTATTTT,TRBJ2-3,TRBD2,TRBV9,once
CAISDVAGSYRTSQETQYF,TGTGCCATCAGTGATGTGGCGGGGAGCTATAGAACCTCCCAAGAGACCCAGTACTTC,TRBJ2-5,-,TRBV10-3,-
CASSEDSGEQYF,TGTGCCAGCAGCGAGGACAGCGGCGAGCAGTACTTC,TRBJ2-7,-,TRBV9,-
CAIPEATGERYNEQFF,TGTGCTATTCCAGAGGCTACCGGAGAAAGATACAATGAGCAGTTCTTC,TRBJ2-1,-,TRBV2,-
CASSYPGTGEAFF,TGTGCCAGCAGTTACCCCGGGACAGGTGAAGCTTTCTTT,TRBJ1-1,TRBD1,TRBV6-5,-
CAWSGVNRNTEAFF,TGTGCCTGGAGTGGTGTTAACAGGAACACTGAAGCTTTCTTT,TRBJ1-1,-,TRBV30,-
CASSRRDRVWKLHF,TGTGCCAGCAGCCGGCGGGACAGGGTATGGAAGCTGCACTTC,TRBJ2-7,TRBD1,TRBV27,-
CASRRGGDAKNIQYF,TGCGCCAGCCGCCGGGGGGGCGATGCCAAAAACATTCAGTACTTC,TRBJ2-4,TRBD2,TRBV10-2,-
CASSYFARGNYGYTF,TGTGCCAGCAGTTACTTCGCCAGGGGAAACTATGGCTACACCTTC,TRBJ1-2,-,TRBV6-6,-
CASSSYQETQYF,TGTGCCAGCAGTTCTTACCAAGAGACCCAGTACTTC,TRBJ2-5,-,TRBV6-5,-
CASSRDRGLRDEQFF,TGTGCCAGTAGCCGGGACAGGGGGCTGCGCGATGAGCAGTTCTTC,TRBJ2-1,TRBD1,TRBV19,once
CASSGYQGAQPQHF,TGTGCCAGCAGTGGTTATCAGGGGGCTCAGCCCCAGCATTTT,TRBJ1-5,TRBD1,TRBV2,once
CASSQDRDVLGAGEQFF,TGTGCCAGCAGCCAAGATCGAGACGTTTTGGGGGCCGGTGAGCAGTTCTTC,TRBJ2-1,-,TRBV14,-
CASRMTGGATNEKLFF,TGCGCCAGCAGGATGACAGGTGGTGCAACTAATGAAAAACTGTTTTTT,TRBJ1-4,-,TRBV10-2,-
CASSPDRAGYTF,TGTGCCAGTAGTCCAGACAGGGCTGGCTACACCTTC,TRBJ1-2,TRBD1,TRBV19,-
CASTWTGDTGELFF,TGCGCCAGCACCTGGACAGGGGACACCGGGGAGCTGTTTTTT,TRBJ2-2,TRBD1,TRBV4-1,-
CASSPQGPIYF,TGTGCCAGCAGTCCACAGGGCCCTATATATTTT,TRBJ1-3,-,TRBV2,-
CASSVLAGGPDNEQFF,TGTGCCAGCAGTGTTCTAGCGGGGGGGCCCGACAATGAGCAGTTCTTC,TRBJ2-1,TRBD2,TRBV6-1,-